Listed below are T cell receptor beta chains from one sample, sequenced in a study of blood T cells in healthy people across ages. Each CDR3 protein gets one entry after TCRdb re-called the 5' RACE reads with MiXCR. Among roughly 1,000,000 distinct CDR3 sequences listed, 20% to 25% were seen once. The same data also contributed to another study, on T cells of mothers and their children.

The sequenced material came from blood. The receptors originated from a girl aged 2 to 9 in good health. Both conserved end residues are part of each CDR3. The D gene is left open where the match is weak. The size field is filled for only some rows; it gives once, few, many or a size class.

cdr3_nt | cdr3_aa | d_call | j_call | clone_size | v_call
TGTGCCAGCACCTACGGCGGGCAGCTTTATGGCTACACCTTC | CASTYGGQLYGYTF | . | TRBJ1-2 | . | TRBV6-5
TGTGCCAGCAGCTTCCCTGCCCCTGACGACTATGGCTACACCTTC | CASSFPAPDDYGYTF | . | TRBJ1-2 | few | TRBV7-2
TGTGCCACCAGCAGAGTGTGGGTCGGACAGCCTTCACCCCTCCACTTT | CATSRVWVGQPSPLHF | . | TRBJ1-6 | few | TRBV15
TGTGCCAGCAGCCATAGTGATCTCTCTGAGCAGTTCTTC | CASSHSDLSEQFF | . | TRBJ2-1 | many | TRBV3-1
TGTGCCAGCGGACGTAATGAGCAGTTCTTC | CASGRNEQFF | . | TRBJ2-1 | . | TRBV28
TGTGCCAGCAGTCAACAGGGGGTCACTGAAGCTTTCTTT | CASSQQGVTEAFF | TRBD1 | TRBJ1-1 | few | TRBV6-1
TGTGCCAGCAGAAGGGAGGGTGGAGAGACCCAGTACTTC | CASRREGGETQYF | TRBD2 | TRBJ2-5 | few | TRBV12-3/TRBV12-4
TGTGCCAGCAGTATGACTAGCGGGATTTCCTACGAGCAGTACTTC | CASSMTSGISYEQYF | TRBD2 | TRBJ2-7 | . | TRBV7-9
TGTGCCATCTCACGGTCGGGGGCCGGAGAGACCCAGTACTTC | CAISRSGAGETQYF | . | TRBJ2-5 | few | TRBV12-3/TRBV12-4
TGTGCCATCAGCTCGGGTAGGGACGAGCAGTACTTC | CAISSGRDEQYF | . | TRBJ2-7 | few | TRBV10-3
TGTGCCAGCAGCCAAGAAGGGACAGGGGCAAATGGCTACACCTTC | CASSQEGTGANGYTF | TRBD1 | TRBJ1-2 | . | TRBV4-2
TGTGCTAGTGGATATCAGGGGGCGGGTGGCTACACCTTC | CASGYQGAGGYTF | TRBD1 | TRBJ1-2 | . | TRBV12-5
TGCGCCAGCAGCTCACAGGGCGGGTATGGCTACACCTTC | CASSSQGGYGYTF | . | TRBJ1-2 | many | TRBV5-1
TGTGCCAGCAGCGCGCCGCCGGGACAGGGGGCGTTGAGCGCGTACGAGCAGTACTTC | CASSAPPGQGALSAYEQYF | TRBD1 | TRBJ2-7 | . | TRBV7-9
TGTGCCAGCAGTTTATCACAGGGAAGGAACACTGAAGCTTTCTTT | CASSLSQGRNTEAFF | . | TRBJ1-1 | . | TRBV7-9
TGCGCCAGCAGCCGGGGCATTGTAGATGGCTACACCTTC | CASSRGIVDGYTF | . | TRBJ1-2 | . | TRBV5-1
TGTGCCAGCAGCTTATTCTCGTCGATTAGCGGCGAGCAGTACTTC | CASSLFSSISGEQYF | . | TRBJ2-7 | few | TRBV11-2
TGCAGTGCTAGGGGTGGGGGCAAGCAGAAACTGTTTTTT | CSARGGGKQKLFF | . | TRBJ1-4 | . | TRBV20-1
TGCGCCAGCAGCCAAGGGCGGGGGCCGACTAATGAAAAACTGTTTTTT | CASSQGRGPTNEKLFF | . | TRBJ1-4 | . | TRBV4-3
TGCAGTGCGCGGACTAGCGGGTCCGATACGCAGTATTTT | CSARTSGSDTQYF | TRBD2 | TRBJ2-3 | once | TRBV20-1
TGCAGTGCTCAGACTTTAGCAGAAGTGTCAGAGACCCAGTACTTC | CSAQTLAEVSETQYF | . | TRBJ2-5 | . | TRBV20-1
TGTGCCAGCAGCTCCAACGGGCGTTGGGAACAGTTCTTC | CASSSNGRWEQFF | . | TRBJ2-1 | few | TRBV7-2